These 17 T cell receptor beta chains originate from one sample sequenced in a study of blood T cells in healthy people across ages. A second PCR, run for roughly 7 to 11 cycles, used a sample-barcoded 5' primer plus a J-beta primer mix. TCRdb re-called the 5' RACE reads with MiXCR, one entry per CDR3 protein. Here the sample spans about 640,000 distinct CDR3 sequences, 58% being singletons. The sequencing input was blood. These receptors were collected from a man in his fifties or sixties in good health.

V gene TRBV12-3 or TRBV12-4 combines with J gene TRBJ2-3; 11 positions match TRBD2. The CDR3 covers 15 residues. V lost 6 bases, J lost 6 bases, and 8 bases stayed unmatched. This chain's CDR3 is CASRVGTSGADTQYF. The CDR3 DNA reads as TGTGCCAGCAGAGTGGGGACTAGCGGTGCGGATACGCAGTATTTT.

The chain has TRBV7-2 and TRBJ2-1; 8 bases agree with TRBD2. This CDR3 is built from 17 residues. Germline values: CDR1 SGHTA, CDR2 FQGNSA. Trimming at V came to 5 bases and at J to 0 bases, leaving 9 bases not matched to a gene. As DNA, the CDR3 is TGTGCCAGCAGCCCGCGACTAGCGAAGAGCTCCTACAATGAGCAGTTCTTC. Its protein is CASSPRLAKSSYNEQFF.

The chain couples TRBV19 to TRBJ2-1; TRBD2 matches at 7 bases. Germline assignment: CDR1 LNHDA and CDR2 SQIVND (reference sequence). The CDR3 runs 14 residues. Unmatched junction bases numbered 9, after V lost 5 bases and J lost 8 bases. The CDR3 reads CASSDVGGDYEQFF. The CDR3 DNA sequence: TGTGCCAGTAGTGATGTGGGGGGGGATTATGAGCAGTTCTTC. Together with reference TRBV19 and TRBJ2-1, the CDR3 gives the full variable domain: DGGITQSPKYLFRKEGQNVTLSCEQNLNHDAMYWYRQDPGQGLRLIYYSQIVNDFQKGDIAEGYSVSREKKESFPLTVTSAQKNPTAFYLCASSDVGGDYEQFFGPGTRLTVL.

This chain joins TRBV11-2 and TRBJ2-5; 12 positions agree with TRBD2. The CDR3 is 17 residues long. With V trimmed by 6 bases and J by 11 bases, 19 bases remained unmatched. Germline-derived CDR1 and CDR2 are SGHAT and FQNNGV. The CDR3 nucleotides are TGTGCCAGCAGATCGGCTAGCGGGGGGGGAAGCCTCAATGAGCAGTACTTC. It is translated as CASRSASGGGSLNEQYF.

As to this clonotype: Sequence at one end of the junction differs from germline and may be a read error. This chain uses TRBV5-1 with TRBJ1-2; 9 positions match TRBD1. This CDR3 spans 15 amino acids. Germline lookup yields CDR1 SGHRS and CDR2 YFSETQ. This CDR3 reads CASSPNRGQGYGCTF. The CDR3 DNA follows: TGCGCCAGCAGCCCCAACCGGGGACAGGGCTATGGCTGCACCTTC.

V usage is TRBV29-1 and J usage is TRBJ1-4, with D perhaps TRBD1 (6 bases). Germline CDR1 and CDR2: SQVTM and ANQGSEA. The CDR3 runs 15 residues. V lost 7 bases and J 5 bases, leaving 20 bases between the germline ends. The CDR3 region is CSARRGGGHNEKLFF. Written as DNA, the CDR3 is TGCAGCGCTCGAAGGGGGGGAGGCCACAATGAAAAACTGTTTTTT.

J is TRBJ2-7 and V is TRBV25-1, with TRBD2 matching 12 bases. J was trimmed by 0 bases and V by 1 base; bases with no gene match: 7. The CDR3 totals 18 residues. Per germline, CDR1 MGHDK and CDR2 SYGVNS. The DNA for the CDR3 is TGTGCCAGCAGTGAATCACTAGCGGGGGGAAGGAGCTCCTACGAGCAGTACTTC. This translates into CASSESLAGGRSSYEQYF.

V is TRBV3-1 and J is TRBJ2-5, with 7 bases lining up with TRBD2. J lost 5 bases, V lost 3 bases, and 3 bases had no gene match. CDR3 length: 13 amino acids. Germline CDR1 LGHDT, CDR2 YNNKEL (reference sequence). CDR3 coding DNA: TGTGCCAGCAGCCAGACTAGCAGGGAGACCCAGTACTTC. The encoded protein is CASSQTSRETQYF.

The V gene is TRBV7-2, the J gene TRBJ2-1; 13 positions match TRBD2. The CDR3 is made up of 17 amino acids. V dropped 1 base and J dropped 9; count of bases not matched to a gene: 9. CDR1 SGHTA and CDR2 FQGNSA come from the germline V gene. CDR3 bases: TGTGCCAGCAGCTTAGACCCCGGGACTAGCGGGATTGGTGAGCAGTTCTTC. Residues: CASSLDPGTSGIGEQFF.

The gene calls are TRBV15 and TRBJ1-2; 8 bases match TRBD1. J lost 6 bases, V lost 0 bases, and 12 bases had no gene match. This CDR3 comprises 17 residues. Germline V CDR1 and CDR2: LNHNV, YYDKDF (reference sequence). The CDR3 sequence: CATSRDFVTQGVHGYTF. The CDR3 DNA reads TGTGCCACCAGCAGAGATTTTGTAACACAGGGGGTACATGGCTACACCTTC. Complete variable domain (other parts from reference TRBV15 and TRBJ1-2): DAMVIQNPRYQVTQFGKPVTLSCSQTLNHNVMYWYQQKSSQAPKLLFHYYDKDFNNEADTPDNFQSRRPNTSFCFLDIRSPGLGDTAMYLCATSRDFVTQGVHGYTFGSGTRLTVV.

The CDR3 DNA reads as TGTGCCAGCAGCTCTGTGGCGAGCTTTAGCTATGGCTACACCTTC. It specifies CASSSVASFSYGYTF. This chain joins TRBV7-2 and TRBJ1-2; no clear D gene. In germline, CDR1 is SGHTA, CDR2 FQGNSA. Deletions cut 4 bases from V and 4 bases from J, with 16 bases between. CDR3 length: 15 residues.

This sequence joins TRBV9 and TRBJ2-7; tentatively, D is TRBD1 or TRBD2 (6 bases each). The DNA end is a closer match to TRBJ2-5, so the J assignment may be wrong. The CDR3 is made up of 16 amino acids. CDR1 is SGDLS, CDR2 YYNGEE, per germline. The CDR3 protein is CASSAGGPWGPETQYF. CDR3 DNA: TGTGCCAGCAGCGCTGGGGGGCCTTGGGGGCCCGAGACCCAGTACTTC.

This clonotype was recorded a few times. The V call is TRBV25-1, the J call TRBJ1-2; D gene unclear. V was shortened by 3 bases and J by 4 bases, with 6 bases between the two germline ends. The CDR3 is 12 amino acids. CDR1 and CDR2 from the germline V gene are MGHDK and SYGVNS. The chain's CDR3 is CASSETPYGYTF. In nucleotides, the CDR3 is TGTGCCAGCAGTGAGACACCCTATGGCTACACCTTC.

Only a few counts were recorded for this clonotype. The chain combines TRBV20-1 with TRBJ2-7, with D possibly TRBD1 on 7 matching bases. The CDR3 extends over 14 amino acids. Trimming removed 6 bases from V and 3 bases from J, with 18 bases in between. CDR1 is DFQATT, CDR2 SNEGSKA, per germline (reference sequence). CDR3 loop: CSAINVQGGYEQYF. The CDR3 region has the DNA TGCAGTGCAATAAACGTGCAGGGGGGCTACGAGCAGTACTTC.

This chain connects TRBV20-1 to TRBJ2-3; D is undetermined. Germline V gives CDR1 DFQATT, CDR2 SNEGSKA (reference sequence). V gave up 6 bases and J gave up 2 bases, with 24 bases separating them. The CDR3 length is 17 residues. The CDR3 reads CSATWPVTGLYTDTQYF. The CDR3 region has the DNA TGCAGTGCAACCTGGCCAGTTACTGGCCTCTACACAGATACGCAGTATTTT.

This clonotype was observed a handful of times. The chain joins TRBV6-2 or TRBV6-3 to TRBJ2-1; 12 bases map to TRBD2. Germline V lookup: CDR1 MNHEY, CDR2 SVGEGT. V was clipped by 2 bases and J by 1 base; unmatched bases: 0. The CDR3 totals 16 residues. CDR3 loop: CASSYTSGGSYNEQFF. The CDR3 DNA sequence: TGTGCCAGCAGTTACACTAGCGGGGGGTCCTACAATGAGCAGTTCTTC.

This clonotype occurred a few times. This sequence joins TRBV20-1 and TRBJ2-7, with D perhaps TRBD1 (6 bases). The germline V gene encodes CDR1 DFQATT and CDR2 SNEGSKA (reference sequence). This CDR3 is 13 amino acids long. V was pared by 5 bases and J by 3 bases, with 14 bases between. This CDR3 is CSAEGEGDYEQYF. Written as DNA, the CDR3 is TGCAGTGCTGAGGGAGAGGGGGACTACGAGCAGTACTTC.